The TCR beta chain under discussion was sequenced for a study of response to subunit inactivated influenza vaccine. MiXCR, applied by TCRdb to the RT-PCR reads, yields one record per CDR3 protein. This table has 400,000 to 550,000 distinct CDR3 sequences, about 25% appearing once. This TCR came from a man in his fifties or sixties who received an inactivated influenza vaccine. Sequencing used CD4+ T cells sorted from PBMCs, obtained around 5 days after vaccination.

This chain's CDR3 is CASSPPLEFPDNEKLFF. As DNA, the CDR3 is TGTGCCAGCTCACCACCGCTGGAATTTCCTGATAATGAAAAACTGTTTTTT. This chain connects TRBV18 to TRBJ1-4; D gene ambiguous. Germline CDR1 reads KGHSH; CDR2 reads LQKENI. The germline V and J ends were trimmed by 0 bases and 4 bases, with 15 bases remaining between them. This CDR3 contains 17 residues.